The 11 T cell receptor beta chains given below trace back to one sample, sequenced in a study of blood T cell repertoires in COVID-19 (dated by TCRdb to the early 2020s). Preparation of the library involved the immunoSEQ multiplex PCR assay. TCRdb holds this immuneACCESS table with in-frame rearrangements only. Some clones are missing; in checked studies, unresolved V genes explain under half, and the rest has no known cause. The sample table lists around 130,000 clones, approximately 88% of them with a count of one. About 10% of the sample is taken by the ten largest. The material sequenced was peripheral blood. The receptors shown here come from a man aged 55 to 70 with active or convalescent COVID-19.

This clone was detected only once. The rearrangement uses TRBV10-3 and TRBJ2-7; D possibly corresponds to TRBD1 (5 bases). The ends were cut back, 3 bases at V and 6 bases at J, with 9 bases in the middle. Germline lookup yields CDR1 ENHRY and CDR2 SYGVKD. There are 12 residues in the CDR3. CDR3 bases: TGTGCCATCAGTGACAGGGATGGCGAGCAGTACTTC. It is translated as CAISDRDGEQYF.

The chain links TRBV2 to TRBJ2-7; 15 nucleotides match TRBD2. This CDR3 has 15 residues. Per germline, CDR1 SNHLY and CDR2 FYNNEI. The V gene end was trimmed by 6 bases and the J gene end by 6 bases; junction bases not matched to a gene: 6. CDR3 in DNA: TGTGCCAGCAGGGAGGGACTAGCGGGAGGTCGCGAGCAGTACTTC. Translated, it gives CASREGLAGGREQYF.

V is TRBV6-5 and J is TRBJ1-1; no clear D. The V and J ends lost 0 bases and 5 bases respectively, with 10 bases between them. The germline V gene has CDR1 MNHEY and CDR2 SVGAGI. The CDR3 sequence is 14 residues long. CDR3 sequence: CASSYSRGATEAFF. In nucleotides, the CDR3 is TGTGCCAGCAGTTACTCTAGAGGAGCGACTGAAGCTTTCTTT.

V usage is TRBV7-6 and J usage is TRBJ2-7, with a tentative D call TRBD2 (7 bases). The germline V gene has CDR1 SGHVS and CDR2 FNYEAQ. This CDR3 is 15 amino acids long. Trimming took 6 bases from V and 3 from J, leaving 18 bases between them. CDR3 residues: CASSKGGTTIYEQYF. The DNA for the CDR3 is TGTGCCAGCAGTAAAGGGGGGACTACCATCTACGAGCAGTACTTC.

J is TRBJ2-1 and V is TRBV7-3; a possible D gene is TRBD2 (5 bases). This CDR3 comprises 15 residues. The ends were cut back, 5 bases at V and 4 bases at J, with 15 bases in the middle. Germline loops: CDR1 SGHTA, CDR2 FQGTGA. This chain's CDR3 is CASSRASGDYNEQFF. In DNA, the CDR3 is TGTGCCAGCAGCCGAGCCAGCGGCGATTACAATGAGCAGTTCTTC.

The CDR3 loop reads CASSLAFTGQHNSPLHF. The DNA of the CDR3 is TGCGCCAGCAGCTTGGCCTTTACGGGACAGCACAATTCACCCCTCCACTTT. The rearrangement links TRBV5-1 to TRBJ1-6; 7 nucleotides agree with TRBD1. Germline CDR1 reads SGHRS; CDR2 reads YFSETQ. The V gene end was trimmed by 0 bases and the J gene end by 7 bases; junction bases not matched to a gene: 10. The CDR3 is 17 residues long.

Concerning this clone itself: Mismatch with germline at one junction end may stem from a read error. CDR3 region: CASNLTGGQRNTDTQYF. The CDR3 DNA reads TGTGCTAGCAACCTGACAGGGGGCCAAAGGAACACAGATACGCAGTATTTT. The genes are TRBV7-7 and TRBJ2-3, with TRBD1 matching over 10 bases. The CDR3 has 17 amino acids. The germline gives CDR1 SSHAT, CDR2 FNYEAQ (reference sequence). The full variable domain, in which reference TRBV7-7 and TRBJ2-3 provide the parts outside the CDR3, is GAGVSQSPRYKVTKRGQDVTLRCDPISSHATLYWYQQALGQGPEFLTYFNYEAQPDKSGLPSDRFSAERPEGSISTLTIQRTEQRDSAMYRCASNLTGGQRNTDTQYFGPGTRLTVL.

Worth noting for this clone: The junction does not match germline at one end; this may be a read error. The CDR3 nucleotides are TGTGCCCGCAGCGCTGGGGGGCGACTAGCGGGAGTGGGCCACACAGATACGCAGTATTTT. Protein: CARSAGGRLAGVGHTDTQYF. The chain couples TRBV9 to TRBJ2-3, with 12 nucleotides matching TRBD2. Looked up from germline, CDR1 is SGDLS and CDR2 is YYNGEE. This CDR3 has 20 amino acids.

The CDR3 reads CASSPQGRERNEQYF. As DNA, the CDR3 is TGTGCCAGCAGCCCCCAGGGGCGGGAGCGTAACGAGCAGTACTTC. The chain links TRBV7-2 to TRBJ2-7; TRBD2 is a possible D gene (7 bases). CDR3 length: 15 residues. V was clipped by 5 bases and J by 5 bases, with 19 bases between them. Germline CDR1 and CDR2: SGHTA and FQGNSA.

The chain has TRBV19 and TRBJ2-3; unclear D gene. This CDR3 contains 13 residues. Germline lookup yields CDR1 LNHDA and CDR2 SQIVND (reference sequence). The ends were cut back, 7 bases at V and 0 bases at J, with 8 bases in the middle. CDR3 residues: CASKQVSTDTQYF. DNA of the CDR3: TGTGCCAGTAAACAAGTGAGCACAGATACGCAGTATTTT.

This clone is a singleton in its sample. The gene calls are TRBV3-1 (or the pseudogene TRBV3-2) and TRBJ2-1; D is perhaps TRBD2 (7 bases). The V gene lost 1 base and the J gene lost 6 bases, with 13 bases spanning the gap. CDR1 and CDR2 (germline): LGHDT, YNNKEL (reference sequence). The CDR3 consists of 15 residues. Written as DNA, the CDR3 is TGTGCCAGCAGCCAAGTGACTAGGGGGGGCAATGAGCAGTTCTTC. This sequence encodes CASSQVTRGGNEQFF.